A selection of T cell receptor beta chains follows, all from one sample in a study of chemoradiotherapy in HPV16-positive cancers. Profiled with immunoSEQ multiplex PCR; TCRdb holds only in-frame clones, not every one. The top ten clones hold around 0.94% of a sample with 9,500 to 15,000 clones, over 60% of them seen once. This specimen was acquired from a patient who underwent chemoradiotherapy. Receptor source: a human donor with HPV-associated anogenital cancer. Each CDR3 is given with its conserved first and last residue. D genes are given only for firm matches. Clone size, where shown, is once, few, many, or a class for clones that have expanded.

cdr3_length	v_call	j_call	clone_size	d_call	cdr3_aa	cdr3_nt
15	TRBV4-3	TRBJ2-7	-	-	CASSQEWGRWSEQYF	TGCGCCAGCAGCCAAGAATGGGGACGGTGGAGCGAGCAGTACTTC
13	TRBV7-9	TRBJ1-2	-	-	CASRSGNMDGYTF	TGTGCCAGCAGGTCCGGGAATATGGATGGCTACACCTTC
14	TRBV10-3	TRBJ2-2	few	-	CAISGTTNTGELFF	TGTGCCATCAGCGGGACAACGAACACCGGGGAGCTGTTTTTT
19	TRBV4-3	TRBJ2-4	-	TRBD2	CASSPVGTSGTGAKNIQYF	TGCGCCAGCAGCCCCGTCGGGACTAGCGGAACCGGAGCCAAAAACATTCAGTACTTC
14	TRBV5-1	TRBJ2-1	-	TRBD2	CASSFAGDKGEQFF	TGCGCCAGCAGCTTCGCGGGAGATAAGGGTGAGCAGTTCTTC
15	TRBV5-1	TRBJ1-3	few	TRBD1	CASSTGQSSGNTIYF	TGCGCCAGCAGCACGGGACAGAGCTCTGGAAACACCATATATTTT
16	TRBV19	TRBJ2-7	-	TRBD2	CASQSGGASGRSEQYF	TGTGCCAGCCAGTCCGGGGGGGCTAGCGGGAGAAGCGAGCAGTACTTC
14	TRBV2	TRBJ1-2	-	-	CASSEGRSNYGYTF	TGTGCCAGCAGTGAGGGGAGATCAAACTATGGCTACACCTTC
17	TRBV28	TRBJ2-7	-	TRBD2	CASSSGLAGGPRDEQYF	TGTGCCAGCAGTTCGGGACTAGCGGGAGGGCCGAGGGACGAGCAGTACTTC
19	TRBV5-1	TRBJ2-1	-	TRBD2	CASSLALAGGLGTYNEQFF	TGCGCCAGCAGCTTGGCACTAGCGGGGGGGCTGGGCACCTACAATGAGCAGTTCTTC
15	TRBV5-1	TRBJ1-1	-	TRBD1	CASSPAQGGNTEAFF	TGCGCCAGCAGCCCCGCCCAGGGGGGCAACACTGAAGCTTTCTTT
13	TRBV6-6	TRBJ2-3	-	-	CASSYSSGDTQYF	TGTGCCAGCAGTTACTCGAGTGGGGATACGCAGTATTTT
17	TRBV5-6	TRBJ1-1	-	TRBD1	CASSLRTGGVKDTEAFF	TGTGCCAGCAGCTTACGGACAGGGGGGGTGAAGGACACTGAAGCTTTCTTT
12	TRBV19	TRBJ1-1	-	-	CASSNRDIEAFF	TGTGCCAGTAGCAACAGGGATATCGAAGCTTTCTTT
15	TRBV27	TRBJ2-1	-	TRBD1	CATPLFRQGYNEQFF	TGTGCCACCCCCCTCTTCCGACAGGGATACAATGAGCAGTTCTTC
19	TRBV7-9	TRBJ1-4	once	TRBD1	CASSLGMGQGAKPNEKLFF	TGTGCCAGCAGCTTAGGGATGGGACAGGGGGCTAAACCTAATGAAAAACTGTTTTTT
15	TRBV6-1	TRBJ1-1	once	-	CASSENRWMNTEAFF	TGTGCCAGCAGTGAAAACAGGTGGATGAACACTGAAGCTTTCTTT
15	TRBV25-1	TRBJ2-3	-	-	CASSTGGQFTDTQYF	TGTGCCAGCAGTACCGGGGGGCAATTCACAGATACGCAGTATTTT
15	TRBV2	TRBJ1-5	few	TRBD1	CASSSGGATHQPQHF	TGTGCCAGCAGTTCAGGGGGTGCCACCCATCAGCCCCAGCATTTT
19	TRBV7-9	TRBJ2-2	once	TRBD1	CASSLFGSSDREYTGELFF	TGTGCCAGCAGCTTATTCGGGTCATCGGACAGGGAATACACCGGGGAGCTGTTTTTT
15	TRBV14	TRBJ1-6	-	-	CASSRAGTGNSPLHF	TGTGCCAGCAGTCGGGCAGGAACTGGGAATTCACCCCTCCACTTT
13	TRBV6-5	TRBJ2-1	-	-	CASSPPGYNEQFF	TGTGCCAGCAGTCCCCCGGGTTACAATGAGCAGTTCTTC
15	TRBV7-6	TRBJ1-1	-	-	CASSLIQGRATEAFF	TGTGCCAGCAGCTTAATCCAGGGCCGAGCCACTGAAGCTTTCTTT
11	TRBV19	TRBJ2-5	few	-	CASSRGSFSYF	TGTGCCAGTAGTCGGGGAAGCTTTTCGTACTTC
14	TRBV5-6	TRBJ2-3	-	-	CASSSGASADTQYF	TGTGCCAGCAGCTCAGGGGCTAGTGCAGATACGCAGTATTTT
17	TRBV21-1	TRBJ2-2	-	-	CASSKVRQRANTGELFF	TGTGCCAGCAGCAAAGTCCGACAGCGCGCGAACACCGGGGAGCTGTTTTTT
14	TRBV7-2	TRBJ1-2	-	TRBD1	CASSVGTGGRGYTF	TGTGCCAGCAGCGTTGGGACAGGTGGTCGAGGCTACACCTTC
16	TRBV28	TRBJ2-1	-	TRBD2	CASSLLAGGPYNEQFF	TGTGCCAGCAGTTTGCTAGCGGGAGGGCCCTACAATGAGCAGTTCTTC
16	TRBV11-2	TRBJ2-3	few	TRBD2	CASSPMAGGLSDTQYF	TGTGCCAGCAGCCCCATGGCGGGGGGCTTGAGCGATACGCAGTATTTT
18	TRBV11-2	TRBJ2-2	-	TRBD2	CASSPSPGLAGLTGELFF	TGTGCCAGCAGCCCCTCGCCGGGACTAGCGGGTCTTACCGGGGAGCTGTTTTTT
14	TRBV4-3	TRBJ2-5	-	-	CASSQEGREETQYF	TGCGCCAGCAGCCAAGAGGGAAGGGAAGAGACCCAGTACTTC
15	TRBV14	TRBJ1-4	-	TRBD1	CASSPGTATNEKLFF	TGTGCCAGCAGCCCCGGGACAGCAACTAATGAAAAACTGTTTTTT
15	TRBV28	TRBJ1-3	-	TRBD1	CASSLHRGTGNTIYF	TGTGCCAGCAGTTTACACAGGGGAACTGGAAACACCATATATTTT
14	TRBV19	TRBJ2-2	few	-	CASSIARHTGELFF	TGTGCCAGTAGTATCGCCAGGCACACCGGGGAGCTGTTTTTT
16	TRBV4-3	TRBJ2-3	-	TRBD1	CASSQEATGGTDTQYF	TGCGCCAGCAGCCAAGAGGCAACAGGGGGCACAGATACGCAGTATTTT
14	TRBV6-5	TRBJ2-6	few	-	CASSRSSGANVLTF	TGTGCCAGCAGTAGAAGCTCTGGGGCCAACGTCCTGACTTTC
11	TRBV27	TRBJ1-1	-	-	CASSLGPEAFF	TGTGCCAGCAGCCTAGGACCTGAAGCTTTCTTT
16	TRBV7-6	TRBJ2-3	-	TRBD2	CASSPTRGGGTDTQYF	TGTGCCAGCAGCCCCACACGGGGGGGCGGCACAGATACGCAGTATTTT
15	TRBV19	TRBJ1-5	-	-	CASSGWHSSNQPQHF	TGTGCCAGTTCAGGATGGCACAGTAGCAATCAGCCCCAGCATTTT
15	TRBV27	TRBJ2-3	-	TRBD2	CASSRGTSGRDTQYF	TGTGCCAGCAGTAGGGGGACTAGCGGGAGAGATACGCAGTATTTT
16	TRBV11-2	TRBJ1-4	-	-	CASSFSGLGTNEKLFF	TGTGCCAGCAGCTTTTCGGGGCTTGGGACTAATGAAAAACTGTTTTTT
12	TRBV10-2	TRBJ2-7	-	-	CASSRDPYEQYF	TGCGCCAGCAGTCGGGACCCCTACGAGCAGTACTTC
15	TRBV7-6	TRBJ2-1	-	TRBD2	CASSFPLAGDNEQFF	TGTGCCAGCAGTTTCCCGCTAGCGGGAGACAATGAGCAGTTCTTC